This TCR beta chain appears in the sequencing data of a study of shared clonotypes between healthy human individuals. Study as a whole: Samples came from two female and a few male donors aged 18 to 49.

CD4+ cells underwent separation, giving CD45RA+ naive and CD45RA-negative memory subsets. The ends were cut back, 4 bases at V and 1 base at J, with 10 bases in the middle. In germline, CDR1 is WNHNN, CDR2 SYGVQD (reference sequence). This CDR3 has 14 residues. General study points: Generally, naive subsets (rather than memory subsets) showed larger estimated richness.

Original processing notes: From ImmunoSEQ came sequences covering only the junction and carrying no quality scores, so filtering differed. Only in-frame clones appear in the TCRdb table, and some are missing; sequencing was by immunoSEQ multiplex PCR. V and J calls and clone size come straight from that table; D and trimming were deduced from the DNA. This sample yields about 1 million clones, of which around 74% are seen a single time; around 1.5% belongs to the top ten. With respect to this clone: Its antigen is undetermined.

The gene calls are TRBV10-1 and TRBJ1-1; D is perhaps TRBD1 (6 bases). The TCR originated in a man between 18 and 29 years old in good health. The specimen sequenced was memory CD4+ T cells sorted from blood. The sample's subset: CD45RA-negative fraction. The CDR3 sequence is CASSVGGANTEAFF. The CDR3 DNA is TGCGCCAGCAGTGTTGGGGGCGCGAACACTGAAGCTTTCTTT.